The rows below give T cell receptor beta chains drawn from one sample of a study of identical twins. TCRdb redid the calling of the 5' RACE reads with MiXCR, one entry per CDR3 protein. The table has roughly 1,500,000 distinct CDR3 sequences, more than 30% seen once; the top ten hold over 0.25%. Sample: cord blood. The receptor source for this set is a newborn girl in good health. Each CDR3 is given with its conserved first and last residue. The D gene is left open where the match is weak. Only part of the rows carry a size: once, few, many, or a class if the clone is expanded.

D: TRBD2; V: TRBV20-1; J: TRBJ2-3; size: few; CDR3: CSATRKREGLTDTQYF; DNA: TGCAGTGCTACACGAAAGCGGGAGGGCCTGACAGATACGCAGTATTTT
D: TRBD2; V: TRBV7-2; J: TRBJ2-4; size: many; CDR3: CASSLAGTRRAKNIQYF; DNA: TGTGCCAGCAGCTTAGCAGGGACTAGAAGGGCCAAAAACATTCAGTACTTC
D: -; V: TRBV6-5; J: TRBJ2-3; size: -; CDR3: CASSYGLLRTDTQYF; DNA: TGTGCCAGCAGTTACGGTCTTCTGCGGACAGATACGCAGTATTTT
D: -; V: TRBV20-1; J: TRBJ1-1; size: -; CDR3: CSVARPPGRVNTEAFF; DNA: TGCAGTGTTGCCCGCCCCCCAGGGCGGGTGAACACTGAAGCTTTCTTT
D: -; V: TRBV12-3/TRBV12-4; J: TRBJ1-5; size: -; CDR3: CASSFSRAGNQPQHF; DNA: TGTGCCAGCAGTTTCAGCAGGGCGGGCAATCAGCCCCAGCATTTT
D: TRBD1; V: TRBV5-5; J: TRBJ1-2; size: -; CDR3: CASSLVGGQGGYGYTF; DNA: TGTGCCAGCAGCTTGGTTGGGGGACAGGGAGGCTATGGCTACACCTTC
D: TRBD1; V: TRBV20-1; J: TRBJ1-5; size: few; CDR3: CSARGSGTGRDDQPQHF; DNA: TGCAGTGCTAGAGGATCCGGGACAGGGAGAGACGATCAGCCCCAGCATTTT
D: TRBD2; V: TRBV28; J: TRBJ2-1; size: -; CDR3: CASSTSGFSYNEQFF; DNA: TGTGCCAGCAGTACTAGCGGTTTCTCCTACAATGAGCAGTTCTTC
D: TRBD2; V: TRBV7-8; J: TRBJ2-1; size: few; CDR3: CASSLLPGRMGYNEQFF; DNA: TGTGCCAGCAGCTTATTGCCCGGGAGGATGGGCTACAATGAGCAGTTCTTC
D: TRBD1; V: TRBV29-1; J: TRBJ1-1; size: few; CDR3: CSVDSLGQGYLYTEAFF; DNA: TGCAGCGTTGATTCGCTGGGACAGGGGTATCTGTACACTGAAGCTTTCTTT
D: -; V: TRBV29-1; J: TRBJ2-5; size: many; CDR3: CSVEVRDHQETQYF; DNA: TGCAGCGTTGAAGTGCGGGATCACCAAGAGACCCAGTACTTC
D: TRBD2; V: TRBV27; J: TRBJ2-1; size: -; CDR3: CASSPLTSPNEQFF; DNA: TGTGCCAGCAGTCCCCTGACTAGCCCCAATGAGCAGTTCTTC
D: -; V: TRBV12-3/TRBV12-4; J: TRBJ1-1; size: few; CDR3: CASRSVGKGPTTTEAFF; DNA: TGTGCCAGCAGGTCCGTGGGAAAGGGGCCGACGACCACTGAAGCTTTCTTT
D: -; V: TRBV2; J: TRBJ2-7; size: -; CDR3: CASSEQGLYEQYF; DNA: TGTGCCAGCAGTGAACAGGGCCTCTACGAGCAGTACTTC
D: -; V: TRBV10-1; J: TRBJ2-1; size: -; CDR3: CASSGQVSGEQFF; DNA: TGCGCCAGCAGTGGGCAGGTCAGTGGGGAGCAGTTCTTC
D: -; V: TRBV20-1; J: TRBJ2-5; size: -; CDR3: CSAIRGETQYF; DNA: TGCAGTGCAATTCGAGGAGAGACCCAGTACTTC
D: TRBD2; V: TRBV4-1; J: TRBJ2-1; size: -; CDR3: CASSQEGPLLAGDYNEQFF; DNA: TGCGCCAGCAGCCAAGAAGGGCCATTACTAGCGGGGGATTACAATGAGCAGTTCTTC
D: TRBD1; V: TRBV28; J: TRBJ1-2; size: -; CDR3: CASRQNRQGNCGYTF; DNA: TGTGCCAGCAGACAGAACCGACAGGGAAACTGTGGCTACACCTTC
D: -; V: TRBV25-1; J: TRBJ2-2; size: few; CDR3: CASSDLPSDRNTGELFF; DNA: TGTGCCAGCAGTGACCTCCCTAGCGATCGGAACACCGGGGAGCTGTTTTTT
D: -; V: TRBV24-1; J: TRBJ2-7; size: -; CDR3: CATSARDNEQYF; DNA: TGTGCCACCAGTGCGCGAGACAATGAGCAGTACTTC
D: -; V: TRBV20-1; J: TRBJ1-5; size: -; CDR3: CSASKDYQPQHF; DNA: TGCAGTGCTAGTAAAGACTATCAGCCCCAGCATTTT
D: TRBD2; V: TRBV4-2; J: TRBJ2-2; size: few; CDR3: CASSGLAGTNTGELFF; DNA: TGTGCCAGCAGTGGACTAGCGGGCACTAACACCGGGGAGCTGTTTTTT
D: TRBD1; V: TRBV20-1; J: TRBJ2-3; size: few; CDR3: CSAMSLDRGRTDTQYF; DNA: TGCAGTGCTATGTCCCTGGACAGGGGGCGGACAGATACGCAGTATTTT
D: -; V: TRBV10-3; J: TRBJ1-1; size: few; CDR3: CAISESAQGSEAFF; DNA: TGTGCCATCAGTGAGTCCGCTCAGGGGTCAGAAGCTTTCTTT
D: -; V: TRBV21-1; J: TRBJ1-1; size: -; CDR3: CASSNRGGQWNTEAFF; DNA: TGTGCCAGCAGTAACCGAGGGGGACAGTGGAACACTGAAGCTTTCTTT
D: TRBD2; V: TRBV27; J: TRBJ2-3; size: -; CDR3: CASSLWASGGLTDTQYF; DNA: TGTGCCAGCAGTTTATGGGCTAGCGGGGGGCTCACAGATACGCAGTATTTT
D: -; V: TRBV20-1; J: TRBJ2-1; size: few; CDR3: CSARVSHNEQFF; DNA: TGCAGTGCTAGAGTCAGCCACAATGAGCAGTTCTTC
D: -; V: TRBV20-1; J: TRBJ1-6; size: -; CDR3: CSATAGGAFNSPLHF; DNA: TGCAGTGCTACCGCTGGGGGGGCGTTTAATTCACCCCTCCACTTT
D: -; V: TRBV25-1; J: TRBJ1-2; size: few; CDR3: CASATGPYGYTF; DNA: TGTGCCAGCGCCACAGGGCCCTATGGCTACACCTTC
D: TRBD2; V: TRBV11-2; J: TRBJ2-7; size: -; CDR3: CASSARPRTSGTPYNEQYF; DNA: TGTGCCAGCAGCGCCCGGCCTAGGACTAGCGGGACTCCCTACAATGAGCAGTACTTC
D: TRBD1; V: TRBV2; J: TRBJ1-5; size: -; CDR3: CASSTGTGGHQPQHF; DNA: TGTGCCAGCAGTACCGGGACAGGGGGCCATCAGCCCCAGCATTTT
D: -; V: TRBV24-1; J: TRBJ2-1; size: -; CDR3: CATSDRGGYNEQFF; DNA: TGTGCCACCAGTGATCGTGGCGGGTACAATGAGCAGTTCTTC
D: TRBD2; V: TRBV24-1; J: TRBJ2-1; size: few; CDR3: CATSDSGLAGVRYNEQFF; DNA: TGTGCCACCAGTGATTCGGGACTAGCGGGAGTGCGCTACAATGAGCAGTTCTTC
D: -; V: TRBV20-1; J: TRBJ2-3; size: few; CDR3: CSARDLEGADTQYF; DNA: TGCAGTGCTAGAGATCTGGAGGGGGCAGATACGCAGTATTTT
D: -; V: TRBV28; J: TRBJ1-5; size: -; CDR3: CASTGARRPQHF; DNA: TGTGCCAGCACCGGCGCTCGTCGGCCCCAGCATTTT